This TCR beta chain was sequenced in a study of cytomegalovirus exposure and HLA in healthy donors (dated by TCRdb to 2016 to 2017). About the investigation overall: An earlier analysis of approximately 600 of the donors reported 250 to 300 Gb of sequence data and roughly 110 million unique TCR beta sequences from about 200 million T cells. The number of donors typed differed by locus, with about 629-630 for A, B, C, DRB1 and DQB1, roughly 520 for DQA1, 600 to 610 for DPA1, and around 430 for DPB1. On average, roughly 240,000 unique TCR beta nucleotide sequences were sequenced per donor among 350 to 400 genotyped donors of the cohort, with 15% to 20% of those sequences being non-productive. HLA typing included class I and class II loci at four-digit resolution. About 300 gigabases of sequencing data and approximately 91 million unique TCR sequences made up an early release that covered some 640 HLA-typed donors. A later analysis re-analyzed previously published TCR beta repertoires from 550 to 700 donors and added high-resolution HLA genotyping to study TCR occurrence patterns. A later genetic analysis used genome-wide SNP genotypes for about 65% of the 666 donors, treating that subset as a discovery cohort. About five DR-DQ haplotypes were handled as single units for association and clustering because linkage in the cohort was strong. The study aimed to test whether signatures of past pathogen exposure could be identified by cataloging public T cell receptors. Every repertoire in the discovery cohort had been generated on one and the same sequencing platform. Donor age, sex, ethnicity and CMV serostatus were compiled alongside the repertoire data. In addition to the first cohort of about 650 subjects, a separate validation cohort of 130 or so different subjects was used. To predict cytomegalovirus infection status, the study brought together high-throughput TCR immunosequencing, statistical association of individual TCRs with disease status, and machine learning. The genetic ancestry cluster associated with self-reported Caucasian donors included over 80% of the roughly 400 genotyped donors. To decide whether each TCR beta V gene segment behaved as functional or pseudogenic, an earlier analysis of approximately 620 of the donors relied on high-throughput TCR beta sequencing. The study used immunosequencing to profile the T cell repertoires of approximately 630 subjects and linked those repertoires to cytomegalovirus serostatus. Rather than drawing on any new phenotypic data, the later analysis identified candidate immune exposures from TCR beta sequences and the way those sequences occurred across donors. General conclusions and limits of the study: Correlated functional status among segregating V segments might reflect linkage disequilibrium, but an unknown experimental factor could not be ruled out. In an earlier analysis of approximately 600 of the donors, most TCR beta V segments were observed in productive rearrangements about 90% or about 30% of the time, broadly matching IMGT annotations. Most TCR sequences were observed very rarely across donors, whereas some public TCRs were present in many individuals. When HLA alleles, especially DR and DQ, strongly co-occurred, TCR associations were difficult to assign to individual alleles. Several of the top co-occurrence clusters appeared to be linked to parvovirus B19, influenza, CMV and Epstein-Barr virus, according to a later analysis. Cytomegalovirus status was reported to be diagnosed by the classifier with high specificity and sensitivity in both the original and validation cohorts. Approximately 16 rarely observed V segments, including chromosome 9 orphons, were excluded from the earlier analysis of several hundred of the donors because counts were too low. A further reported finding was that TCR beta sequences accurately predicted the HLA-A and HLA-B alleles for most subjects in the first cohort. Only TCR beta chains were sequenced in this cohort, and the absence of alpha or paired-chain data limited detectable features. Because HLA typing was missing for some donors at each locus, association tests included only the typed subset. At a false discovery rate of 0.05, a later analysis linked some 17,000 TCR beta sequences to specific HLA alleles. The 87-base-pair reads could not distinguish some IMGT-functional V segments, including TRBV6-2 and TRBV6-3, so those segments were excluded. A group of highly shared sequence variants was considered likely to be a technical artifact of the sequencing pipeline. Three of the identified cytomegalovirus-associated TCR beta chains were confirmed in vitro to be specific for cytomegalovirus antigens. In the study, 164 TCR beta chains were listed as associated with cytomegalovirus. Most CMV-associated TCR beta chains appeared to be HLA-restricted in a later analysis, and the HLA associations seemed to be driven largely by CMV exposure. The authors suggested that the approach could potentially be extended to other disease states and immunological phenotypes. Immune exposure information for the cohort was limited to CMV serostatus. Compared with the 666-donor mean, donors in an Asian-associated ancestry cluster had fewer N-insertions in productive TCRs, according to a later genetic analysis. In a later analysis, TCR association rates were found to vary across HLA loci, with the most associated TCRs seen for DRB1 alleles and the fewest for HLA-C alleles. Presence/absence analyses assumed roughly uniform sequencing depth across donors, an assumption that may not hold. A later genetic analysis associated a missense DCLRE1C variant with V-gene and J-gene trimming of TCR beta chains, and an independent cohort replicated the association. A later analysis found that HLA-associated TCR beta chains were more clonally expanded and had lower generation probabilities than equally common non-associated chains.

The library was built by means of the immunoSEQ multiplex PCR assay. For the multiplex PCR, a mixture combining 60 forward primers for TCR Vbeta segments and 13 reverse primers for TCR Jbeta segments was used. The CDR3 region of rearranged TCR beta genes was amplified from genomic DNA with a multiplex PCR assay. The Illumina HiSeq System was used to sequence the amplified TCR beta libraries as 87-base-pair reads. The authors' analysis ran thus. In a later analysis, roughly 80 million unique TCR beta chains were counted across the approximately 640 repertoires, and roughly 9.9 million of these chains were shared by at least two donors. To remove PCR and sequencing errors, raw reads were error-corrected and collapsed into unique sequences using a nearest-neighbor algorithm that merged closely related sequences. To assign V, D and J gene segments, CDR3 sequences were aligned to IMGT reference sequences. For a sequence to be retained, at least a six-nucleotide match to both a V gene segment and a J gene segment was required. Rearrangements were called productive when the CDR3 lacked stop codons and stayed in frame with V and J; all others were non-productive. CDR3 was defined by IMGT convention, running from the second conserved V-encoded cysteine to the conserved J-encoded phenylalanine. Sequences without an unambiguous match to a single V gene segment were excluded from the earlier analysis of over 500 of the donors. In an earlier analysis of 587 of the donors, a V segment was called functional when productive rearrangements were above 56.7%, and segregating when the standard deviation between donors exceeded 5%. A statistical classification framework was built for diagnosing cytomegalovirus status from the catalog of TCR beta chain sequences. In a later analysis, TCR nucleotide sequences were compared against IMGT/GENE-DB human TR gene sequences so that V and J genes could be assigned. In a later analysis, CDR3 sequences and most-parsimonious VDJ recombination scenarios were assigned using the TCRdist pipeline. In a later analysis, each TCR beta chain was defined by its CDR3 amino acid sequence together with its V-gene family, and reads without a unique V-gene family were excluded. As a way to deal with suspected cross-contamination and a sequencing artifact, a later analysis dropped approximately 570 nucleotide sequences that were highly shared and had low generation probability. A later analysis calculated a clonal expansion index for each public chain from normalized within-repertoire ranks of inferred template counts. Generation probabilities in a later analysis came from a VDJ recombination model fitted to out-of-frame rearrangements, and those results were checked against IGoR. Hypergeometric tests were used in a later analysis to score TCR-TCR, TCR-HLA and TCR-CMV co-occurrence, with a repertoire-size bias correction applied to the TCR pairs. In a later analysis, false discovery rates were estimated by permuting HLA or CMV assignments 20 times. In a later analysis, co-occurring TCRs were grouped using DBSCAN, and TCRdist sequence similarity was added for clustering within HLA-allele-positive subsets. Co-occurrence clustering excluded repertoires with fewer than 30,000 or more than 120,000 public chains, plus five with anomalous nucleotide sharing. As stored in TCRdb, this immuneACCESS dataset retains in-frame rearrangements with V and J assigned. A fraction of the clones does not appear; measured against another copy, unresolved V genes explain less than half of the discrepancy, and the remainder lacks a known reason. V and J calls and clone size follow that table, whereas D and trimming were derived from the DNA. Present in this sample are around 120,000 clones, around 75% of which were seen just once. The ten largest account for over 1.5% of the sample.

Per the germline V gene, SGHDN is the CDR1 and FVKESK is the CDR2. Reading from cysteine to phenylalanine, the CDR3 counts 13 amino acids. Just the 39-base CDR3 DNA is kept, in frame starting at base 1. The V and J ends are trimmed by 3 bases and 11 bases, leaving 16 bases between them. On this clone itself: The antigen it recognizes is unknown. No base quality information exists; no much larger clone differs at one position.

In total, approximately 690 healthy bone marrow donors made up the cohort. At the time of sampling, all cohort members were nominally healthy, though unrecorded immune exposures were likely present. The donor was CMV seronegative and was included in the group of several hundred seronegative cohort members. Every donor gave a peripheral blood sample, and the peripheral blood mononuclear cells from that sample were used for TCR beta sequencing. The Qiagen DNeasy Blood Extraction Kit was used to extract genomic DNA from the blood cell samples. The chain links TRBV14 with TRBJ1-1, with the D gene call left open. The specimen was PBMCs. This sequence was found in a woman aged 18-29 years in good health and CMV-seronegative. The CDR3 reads CASSQAGSSSAFF. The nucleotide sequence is TGTGCCAGCAGCCAGGCGGGCTCGTCCTCGGCTTTCTTT.